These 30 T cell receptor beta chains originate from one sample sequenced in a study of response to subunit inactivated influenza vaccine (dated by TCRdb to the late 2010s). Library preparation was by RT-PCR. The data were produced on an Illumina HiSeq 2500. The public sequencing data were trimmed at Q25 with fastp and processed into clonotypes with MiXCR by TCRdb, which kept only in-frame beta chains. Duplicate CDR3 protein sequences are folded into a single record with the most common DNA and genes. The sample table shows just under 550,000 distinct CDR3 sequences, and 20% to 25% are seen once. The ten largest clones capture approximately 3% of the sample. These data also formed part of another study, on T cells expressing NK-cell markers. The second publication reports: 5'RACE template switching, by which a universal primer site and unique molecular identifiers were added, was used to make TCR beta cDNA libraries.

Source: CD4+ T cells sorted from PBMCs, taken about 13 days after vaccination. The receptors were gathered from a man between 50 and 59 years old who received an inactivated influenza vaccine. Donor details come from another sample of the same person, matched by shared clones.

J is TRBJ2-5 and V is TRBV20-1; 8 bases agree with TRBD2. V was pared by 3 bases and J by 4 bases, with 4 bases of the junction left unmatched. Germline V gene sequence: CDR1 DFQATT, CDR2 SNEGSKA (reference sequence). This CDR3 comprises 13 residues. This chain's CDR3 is CSASGLAGETQYF. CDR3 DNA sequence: TGCAGTGCTAGTGGTCTAGCGGGAGAGACCCAGTACTTC.

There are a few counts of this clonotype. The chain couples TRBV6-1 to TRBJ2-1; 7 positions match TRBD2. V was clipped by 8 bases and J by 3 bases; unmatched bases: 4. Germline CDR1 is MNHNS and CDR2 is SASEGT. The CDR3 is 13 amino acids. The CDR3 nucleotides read TGTGCCAGCGGGGGGGACTACTACAATGAGCAGTTCTTC. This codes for CASGGDYYNEQFF.

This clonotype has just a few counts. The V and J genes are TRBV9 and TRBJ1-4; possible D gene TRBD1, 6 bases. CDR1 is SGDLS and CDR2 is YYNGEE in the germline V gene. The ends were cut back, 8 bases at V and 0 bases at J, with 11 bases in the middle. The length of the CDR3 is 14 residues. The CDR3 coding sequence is TGTGCCAGTAACAGGGATGCAACTAATGAAAAACTGTTTTTT. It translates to CASNRDATNEKLFF.

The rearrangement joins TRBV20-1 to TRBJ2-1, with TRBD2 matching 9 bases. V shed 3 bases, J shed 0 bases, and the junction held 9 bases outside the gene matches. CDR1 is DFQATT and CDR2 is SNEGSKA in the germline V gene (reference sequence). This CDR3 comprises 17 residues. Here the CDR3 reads CSARDSGGLSSYNEQFF. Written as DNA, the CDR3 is TGCAGTGCTAGGGATAGCGGGGGCCTTAGCTCCTACAATGAGCAGTTCTTC.

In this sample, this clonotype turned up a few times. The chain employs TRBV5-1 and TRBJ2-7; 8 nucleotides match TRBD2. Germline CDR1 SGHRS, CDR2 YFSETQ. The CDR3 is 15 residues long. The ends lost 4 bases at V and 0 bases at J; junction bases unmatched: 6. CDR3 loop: CASSPIAGPSYEQYF. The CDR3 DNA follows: TGCGCCAGCAGCCCAATAGCGGGACCCTCCTACGAGCAGTACTTC.

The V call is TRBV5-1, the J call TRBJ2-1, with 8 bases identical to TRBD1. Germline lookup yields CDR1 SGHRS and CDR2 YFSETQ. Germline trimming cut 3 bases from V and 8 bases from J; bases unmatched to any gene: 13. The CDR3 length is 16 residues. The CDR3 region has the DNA TGCGCCAGCAGCTCTTCGGCCAGGGGGCGGCGGGATGAGCAGTTCTTC. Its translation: CASSSSARGRRDEQFF.

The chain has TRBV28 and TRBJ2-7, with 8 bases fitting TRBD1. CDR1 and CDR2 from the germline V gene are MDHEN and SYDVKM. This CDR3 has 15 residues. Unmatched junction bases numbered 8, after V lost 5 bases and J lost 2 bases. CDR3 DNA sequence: TGTGCCAGCAGTGGCAGGGGGCGCGGTGCCTACGAGCAGTACTTC. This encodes CASSGRGRGAYEQYF.

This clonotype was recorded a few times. The CDR3 is CSVDPGTLRSPLHF. In nucleotides, the CDR3 is TGCAGTGTAGATCCCGGGACACTAAGATCACCCCTCCACTTT. The chain has TRBV20-1 and TRBJ1-6; maybe TRBD1 (6 bases). The CDR3 has 14 residues. From germline, CDR1 is DFQATT and CDR2 SNEGSKA (reference sequence). V was shortened by 7 bases and J by 10 bases, with 20 bases between the two germline ends.

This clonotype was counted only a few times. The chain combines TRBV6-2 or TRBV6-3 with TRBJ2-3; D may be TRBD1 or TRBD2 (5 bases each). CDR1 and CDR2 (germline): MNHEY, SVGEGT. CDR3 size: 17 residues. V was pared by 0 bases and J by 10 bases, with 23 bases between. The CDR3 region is CASSYSSWQGRDLAQYF. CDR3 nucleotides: TGTGCCAGCAGTTACTCGTCTTGGCAGGGCCGGGATTTAGCGCAGTATTTT.

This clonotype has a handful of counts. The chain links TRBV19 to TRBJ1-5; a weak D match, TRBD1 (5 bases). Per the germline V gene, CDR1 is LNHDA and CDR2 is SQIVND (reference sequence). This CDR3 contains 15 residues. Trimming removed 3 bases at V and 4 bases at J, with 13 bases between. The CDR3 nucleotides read TGTGCCAGTAGTATTTTAGGGGTCGGGAATCAGCCCCAGCATTTT. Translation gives CASSILGVGNQPQHF.

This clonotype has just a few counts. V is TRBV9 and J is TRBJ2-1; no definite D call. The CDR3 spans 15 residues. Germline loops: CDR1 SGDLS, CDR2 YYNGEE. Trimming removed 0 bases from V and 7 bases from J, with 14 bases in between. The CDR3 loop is CASSVGATFGNEQFF. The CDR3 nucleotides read TGTGCCAGCAGCGTAGGGGCTACATTCGGGAATGAGCAGTTCTTC.

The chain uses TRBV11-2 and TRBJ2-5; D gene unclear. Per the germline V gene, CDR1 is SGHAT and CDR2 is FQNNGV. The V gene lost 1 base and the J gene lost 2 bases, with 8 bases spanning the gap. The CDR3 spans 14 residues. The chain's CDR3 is CASSLGANQETQYF. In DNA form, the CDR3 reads TGTGCCAGCAGCTTAGGCGCAAATCAAGAGACCCAGTACTTC.

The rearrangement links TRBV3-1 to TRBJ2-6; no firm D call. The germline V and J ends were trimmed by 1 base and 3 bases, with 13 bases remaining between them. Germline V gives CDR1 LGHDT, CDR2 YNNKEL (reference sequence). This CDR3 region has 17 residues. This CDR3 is CASSQVNRVYGANVLTF. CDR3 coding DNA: TGTGCCAGCAGCCAAGTTAATCGGGTATATGGGGCCAACGTCCTGACTTTC.

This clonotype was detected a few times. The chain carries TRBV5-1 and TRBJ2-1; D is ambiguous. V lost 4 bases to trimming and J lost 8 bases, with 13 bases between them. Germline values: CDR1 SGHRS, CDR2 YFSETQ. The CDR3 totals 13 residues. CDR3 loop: CASSPVGGYEQFF. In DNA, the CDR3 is TGCGCCAGCAGCCCTGTGGGTGGCTATGAGCAGTTCTTC. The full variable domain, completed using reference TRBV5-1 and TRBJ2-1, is KAGVTQTPRYLIKTRGQQVTLSCSPISGHRSVSWYQQTPGQGLQFLFEYFSETQRNKGNFPGRFSGRQFSNSRSEMNVSTLELGDSALYLCASSPVGGYEQFFGPGTRLTVL.

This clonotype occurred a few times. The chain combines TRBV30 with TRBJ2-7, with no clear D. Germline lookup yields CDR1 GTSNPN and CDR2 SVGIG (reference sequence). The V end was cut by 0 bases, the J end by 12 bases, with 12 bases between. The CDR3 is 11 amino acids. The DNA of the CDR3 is TGTGCCTGGAGTGTCGCGGACGTCCGGTACTTC. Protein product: CAWSVADVRYF.

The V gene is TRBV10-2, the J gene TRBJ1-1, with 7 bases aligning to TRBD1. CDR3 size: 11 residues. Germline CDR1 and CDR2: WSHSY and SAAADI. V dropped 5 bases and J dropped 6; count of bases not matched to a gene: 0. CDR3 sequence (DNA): TGCGCCAGCAGTCAGGGGGCTGAAGCTTTCTTT. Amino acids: CASSQGAEAFF.

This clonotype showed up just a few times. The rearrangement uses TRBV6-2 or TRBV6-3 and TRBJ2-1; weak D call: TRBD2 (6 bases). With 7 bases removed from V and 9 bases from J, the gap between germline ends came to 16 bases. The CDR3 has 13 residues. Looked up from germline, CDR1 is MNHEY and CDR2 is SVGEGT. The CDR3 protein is CASTHGPGGEQFF. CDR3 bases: TGTGCCAGCACCCACGGACCCGGGGGTGAGCAGTTCTTC.

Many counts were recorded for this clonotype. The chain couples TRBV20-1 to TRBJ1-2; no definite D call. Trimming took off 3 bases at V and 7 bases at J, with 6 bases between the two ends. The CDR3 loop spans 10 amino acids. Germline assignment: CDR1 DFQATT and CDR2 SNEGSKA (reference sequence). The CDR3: CSARAVGYTF. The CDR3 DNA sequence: TGCAGTGCTAGGGCCGTTGGCTACACCTTC.

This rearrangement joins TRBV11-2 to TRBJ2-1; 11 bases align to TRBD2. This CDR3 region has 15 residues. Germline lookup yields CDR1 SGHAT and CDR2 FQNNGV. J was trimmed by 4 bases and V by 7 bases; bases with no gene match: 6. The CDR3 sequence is CASTPLAGVYNEQFF. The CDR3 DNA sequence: TGTGCCAGCACTCCACTAGCGGGAGTTTACAATGAGCAGTTCTTC.

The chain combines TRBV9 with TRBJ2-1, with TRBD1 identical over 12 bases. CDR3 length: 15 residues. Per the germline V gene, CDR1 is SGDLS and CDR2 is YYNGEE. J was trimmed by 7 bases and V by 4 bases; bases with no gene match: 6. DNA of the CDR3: TGTGCCAGCAGCCTGGGGACAGGGGGCTGGAATGAGCAGTTCTTC. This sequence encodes CASSLGTGGWNEQFF.

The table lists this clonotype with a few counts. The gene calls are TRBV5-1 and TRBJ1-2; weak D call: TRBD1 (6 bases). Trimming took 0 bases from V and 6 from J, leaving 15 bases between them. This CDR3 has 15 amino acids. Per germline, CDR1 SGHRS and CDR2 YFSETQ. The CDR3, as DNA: TGCGCCAGCAGCTTGGCCATAGCAGGGGCGGATGGCTACACCTTC. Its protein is CASSLAIAGADGYTF.

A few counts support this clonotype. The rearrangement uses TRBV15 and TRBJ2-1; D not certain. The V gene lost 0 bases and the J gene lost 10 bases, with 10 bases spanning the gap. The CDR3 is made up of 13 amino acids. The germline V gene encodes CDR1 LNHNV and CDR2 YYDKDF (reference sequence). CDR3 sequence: CATSRERRSEQFF. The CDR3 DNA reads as TGTGCCACCAGCAGAGAAAGACGAAGCGAGCAGTTCTTC. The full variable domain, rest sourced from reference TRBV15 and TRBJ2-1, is DAMVIQNPRYQVTQFGKPVTLSCSQTLNHNVMYWYQQKSSQAPKLLFHYYDKDFNNEADTPDNFQSRRPNTSFCFLDIRSPGLGDTAMYLCATSRERRSEQFFGPGTRLTVL.

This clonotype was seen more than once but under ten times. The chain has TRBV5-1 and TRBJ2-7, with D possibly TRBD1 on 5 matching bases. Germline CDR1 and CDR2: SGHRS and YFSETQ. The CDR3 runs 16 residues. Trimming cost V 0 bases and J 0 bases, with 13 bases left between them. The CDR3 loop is CASSLGRSRASYEQYF. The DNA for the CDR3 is TGCGCCAGCAGCTTGGGCCGGTCCAGGGCCTCCTACGAGCAGTACTTC.

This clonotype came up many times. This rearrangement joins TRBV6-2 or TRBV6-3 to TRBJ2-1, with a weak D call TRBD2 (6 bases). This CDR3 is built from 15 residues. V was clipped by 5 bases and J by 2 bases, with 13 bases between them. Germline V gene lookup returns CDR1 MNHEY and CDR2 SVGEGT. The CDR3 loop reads CASSEQGGAYNEQFF. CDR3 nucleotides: TGTGCCAGCAGTGAGCAGGGCGGGGCCTACAATGAGCAGTTCTTC.

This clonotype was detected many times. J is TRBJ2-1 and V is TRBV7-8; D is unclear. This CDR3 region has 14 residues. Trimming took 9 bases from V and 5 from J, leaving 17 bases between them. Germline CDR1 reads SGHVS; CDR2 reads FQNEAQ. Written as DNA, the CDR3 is TGTGCCAGTCAACTCTTCGGAATAAACAATGAGCAGTTCTTC. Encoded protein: CASQLFGINNEQFF.

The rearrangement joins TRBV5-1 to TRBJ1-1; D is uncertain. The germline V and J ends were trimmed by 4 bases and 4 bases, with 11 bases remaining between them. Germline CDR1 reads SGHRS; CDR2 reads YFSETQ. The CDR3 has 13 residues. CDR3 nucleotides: TGCGCCAGCAGCGCAAGGGTTGGCACTGAAGCTTTCTTT. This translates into CASSARVGTEAFF.

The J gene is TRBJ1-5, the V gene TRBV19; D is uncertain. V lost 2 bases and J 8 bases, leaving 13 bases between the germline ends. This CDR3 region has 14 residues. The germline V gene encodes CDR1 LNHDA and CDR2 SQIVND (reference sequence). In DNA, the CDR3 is TGTGCCAGTAGTATAATAGGGCGGGAGGAGCCCCAGCATTTT. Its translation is CASSIIGREEPQHF.

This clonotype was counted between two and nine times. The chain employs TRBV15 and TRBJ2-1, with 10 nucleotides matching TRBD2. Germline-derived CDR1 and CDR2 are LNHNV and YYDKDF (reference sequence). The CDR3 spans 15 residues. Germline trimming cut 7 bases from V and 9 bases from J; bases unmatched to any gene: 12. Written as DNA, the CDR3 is TGTGCCACCAATCGAGCGGGAGGGTCCCAATTTGAGCAGTTCTTC. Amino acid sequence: CATNRAGGSQFEQFF.

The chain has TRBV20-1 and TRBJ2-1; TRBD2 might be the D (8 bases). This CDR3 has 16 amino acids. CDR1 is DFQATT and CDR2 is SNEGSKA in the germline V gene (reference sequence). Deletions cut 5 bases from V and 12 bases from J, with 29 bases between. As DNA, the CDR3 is TGCAGTGCTTCGTACAGGGGCCGGACTAGCCAGGTCGGGCAGTTCTTC. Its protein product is CSASYRGRTSQVGQFF.

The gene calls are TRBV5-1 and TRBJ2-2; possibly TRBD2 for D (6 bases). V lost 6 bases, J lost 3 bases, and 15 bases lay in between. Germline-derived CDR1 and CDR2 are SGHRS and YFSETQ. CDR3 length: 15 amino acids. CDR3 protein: CASTRGTFDTGELFF. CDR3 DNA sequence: TGCGCCAGCACCCGGGGGACGTTTGACACCGGGGAGCTGTTTTTT.